This T cell receptor (beta chain) was observed in a study of shared clonotypes between healthy human individuals. Findings and limits, study-wide: Estimated clonotype richness was generally higher in naive than memory subsets.

Clones were sequenced by immunoSEQ multiplex PCR, and TCRdb holds only the in-frame ones, with some missing. The sample consists of roughly 1 million clones, roughly 74% of them appearing once. The CDR3 runs 13 residues. The germline CDR1 and CDR2 sequences are GTSNPN and SVGIG (reference sequence). The V gene lost 1 base and the J gene lost 4 bases, with 10 bases spanning the gap. Points on this clone: What it binds is unknown.

Sequencing was carried out using memory CD4+ T cells from PBMCs. Specified subset: CD45RA-negative fraction. V is TRBV30 and J is TRBJ1-1; no clear D gene. This sequence originates from a man younger than 30 in good health. Some clones in this sample may be carry-over from other donors' samples. Here the CDR3 reads CAWSGQASTEAFF. The CDR3 DNA sequence: TGTGCCTGGAGTGGGCAGGCCTCCACTGAAGCTTTCTTT.